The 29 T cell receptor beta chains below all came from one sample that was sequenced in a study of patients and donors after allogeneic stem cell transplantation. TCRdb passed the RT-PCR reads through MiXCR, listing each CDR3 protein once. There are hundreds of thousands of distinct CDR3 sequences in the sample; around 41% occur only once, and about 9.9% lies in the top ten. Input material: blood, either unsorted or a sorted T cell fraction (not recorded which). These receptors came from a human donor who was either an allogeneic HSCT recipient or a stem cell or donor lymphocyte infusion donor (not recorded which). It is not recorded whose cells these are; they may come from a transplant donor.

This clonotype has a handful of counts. The CDR3 spells CATEARPLAGYTF. CDR3 in DNA: TGTGCCACCGAAGCCCGACCGTTGGCCGGCTACACCTTC. V and J are TRBV24-1 and TRBJ1-2; D unclear. The V gene lost 9 bases and the J gene lost 8 bases, with 18 bases spanning the gap. Germline values: CDR1 KGHDR, CDR2 SFDVKD. This CDR3 comprises 13 residues.

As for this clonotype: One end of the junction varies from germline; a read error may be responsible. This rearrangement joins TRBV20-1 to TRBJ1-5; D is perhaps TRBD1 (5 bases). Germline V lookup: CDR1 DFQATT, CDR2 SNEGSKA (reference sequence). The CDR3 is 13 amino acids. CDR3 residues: CSARGGEPNRGGF. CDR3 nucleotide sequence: TGCAGTGCTAGAGGGGGGGAGCCCAACCGGGGTGGTTTT.

The CDR3 sequence: CASSPRPGQYNEKLFF. Written as DNA, the CDR3 is TGTGCCAGCAGCCCAAGACCGGGACAGTATAATGAAAAACTGTTTTTT. V is TRBV7-2 and J is TRBJ1-4, with 7 bases that match TRBD1. Germline V gene sequence: CDR1 SGHTA, CDR2 FQGNSA. V lost 5 bases, J lost 4 bases, and 10 bases stayed unmatched. CDR3 length: 16 residues.

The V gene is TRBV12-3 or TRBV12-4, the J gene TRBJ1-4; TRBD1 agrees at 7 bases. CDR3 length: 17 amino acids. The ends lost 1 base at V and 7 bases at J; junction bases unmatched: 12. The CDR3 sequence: CASSLDRGFGVSEKLFF. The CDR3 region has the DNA TGTGCCAGCAGTTTAGACAGGGGATTCGGAGTCAGTGAAAAACTGTTTTTT.

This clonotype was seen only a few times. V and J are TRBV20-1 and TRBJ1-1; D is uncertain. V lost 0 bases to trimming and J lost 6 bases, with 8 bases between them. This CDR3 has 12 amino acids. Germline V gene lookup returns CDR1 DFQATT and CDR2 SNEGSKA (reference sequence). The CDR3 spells CSAREWRAEAFF. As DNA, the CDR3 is TGCAGTGCTAGAGAATGGAGGGCTGAAGCTTTCTTT.

The CDR3: CASRHSHEQYF. CDR3 in DNA: TGTGCCAGCAGACACAGCCACGAGCAGTACTTC. The V call is TRBV6-5, the J call TRBJ2-7; D is uncertain. Germline V gives CDR1 MNHEY, CDR2 SVGAGI. This CDR3 spans 11 amino acids. Trimming shortened V by 6 bases and J by 5 bases, and 8 bases separated the two germline ends.

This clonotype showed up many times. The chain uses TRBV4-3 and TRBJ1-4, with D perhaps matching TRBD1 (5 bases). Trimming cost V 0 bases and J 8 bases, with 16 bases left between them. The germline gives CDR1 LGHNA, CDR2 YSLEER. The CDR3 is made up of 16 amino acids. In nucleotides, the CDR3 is TGCGCCAGCAGCCAAGAGTTCCAGGGAGTTTGGGAAAAACTGTTTTTT. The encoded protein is CASSQEFQGVWEKLFF.

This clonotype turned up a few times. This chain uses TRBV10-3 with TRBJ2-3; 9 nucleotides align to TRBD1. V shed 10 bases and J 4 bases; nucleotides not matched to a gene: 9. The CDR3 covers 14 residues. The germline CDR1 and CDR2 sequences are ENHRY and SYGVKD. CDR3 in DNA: TGTGCCACCTCGGGACAGGGTAGGGCAGATACGCAGTATTTT. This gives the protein CATSGQGRADTQYF.

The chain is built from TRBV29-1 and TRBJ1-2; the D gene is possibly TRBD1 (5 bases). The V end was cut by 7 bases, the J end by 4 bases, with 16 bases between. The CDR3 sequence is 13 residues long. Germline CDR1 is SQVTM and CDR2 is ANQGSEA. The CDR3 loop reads CSGWGDGGYGYTF. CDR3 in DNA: TGCAGCGGGTGGGGCGATGGTGGCTATGGCTACACCTTC.

CDR3 sequence reads: CASSQRDGSTDTQYF. CDR3 coding DNA: TGCGCCAGCAGCCAAAGGGATGGAAGCACAGATACGCAGTATTTT. V and J are TRBV4-1 and TRBJ2-3; no clear D gene. The CDR3 runs to 15 residues. V was shortened by 2 bases and J by 0 bases, with 9 bases between the two germline ends. Germline V lookup: CDR1 MGHRA, CDR2 YSYEKL.

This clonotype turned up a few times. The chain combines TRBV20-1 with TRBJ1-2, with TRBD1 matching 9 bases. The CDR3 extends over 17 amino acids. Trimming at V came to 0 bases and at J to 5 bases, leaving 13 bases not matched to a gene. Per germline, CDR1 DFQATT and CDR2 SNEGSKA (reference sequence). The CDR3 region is CSARDPRTGDLWYGYTF. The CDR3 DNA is TGCAGTGCTAGAGATCCGAGGACAGGGGACCTTTGGTATGGCTACACCTTC.

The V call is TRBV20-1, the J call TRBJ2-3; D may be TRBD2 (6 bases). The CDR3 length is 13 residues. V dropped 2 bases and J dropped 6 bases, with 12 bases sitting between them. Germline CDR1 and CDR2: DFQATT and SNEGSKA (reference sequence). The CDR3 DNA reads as TGCAGTGCTAGACTACTAGGGAGGGATACGCAGTATTTT. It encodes CSARLLGRDTQYF.

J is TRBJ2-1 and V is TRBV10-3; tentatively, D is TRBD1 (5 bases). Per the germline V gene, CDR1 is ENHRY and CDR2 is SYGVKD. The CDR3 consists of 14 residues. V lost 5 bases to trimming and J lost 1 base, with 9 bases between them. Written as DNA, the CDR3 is TGTGCCATCAGTAAACGACAGTCCTACAATGAGCAGTTCTTC. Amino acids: CAISKRQSYNEQFF.

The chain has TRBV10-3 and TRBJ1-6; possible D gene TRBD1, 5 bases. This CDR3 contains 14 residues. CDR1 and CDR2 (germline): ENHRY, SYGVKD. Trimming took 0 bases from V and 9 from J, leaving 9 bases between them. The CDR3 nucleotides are TGTGCCATCAGTGAGTCGTCAGGGAGTTCACCCCTCCACTTT. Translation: CAISESSGSSPLHF.

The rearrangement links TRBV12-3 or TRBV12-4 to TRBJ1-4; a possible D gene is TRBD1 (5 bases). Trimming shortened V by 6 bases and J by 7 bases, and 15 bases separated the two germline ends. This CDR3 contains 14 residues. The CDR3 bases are TGTGCCAGCAGCGTGACAGAGGGGTTTGAAAAACTGTTTTTT. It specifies CASSVTEGFEKLFF.

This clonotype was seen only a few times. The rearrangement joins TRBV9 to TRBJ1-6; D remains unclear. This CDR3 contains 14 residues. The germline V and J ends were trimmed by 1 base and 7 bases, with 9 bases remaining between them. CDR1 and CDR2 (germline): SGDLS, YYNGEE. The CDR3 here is CASSVMSGNSPLHF. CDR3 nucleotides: TGTGCCAGCAGCGTAATGTCAGGAAATTCACCCCTCCACTTT.

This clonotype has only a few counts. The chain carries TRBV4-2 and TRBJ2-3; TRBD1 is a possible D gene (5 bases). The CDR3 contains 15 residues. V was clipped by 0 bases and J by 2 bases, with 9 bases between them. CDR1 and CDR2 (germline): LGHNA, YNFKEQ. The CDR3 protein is CASSQEGQYTDTQYF. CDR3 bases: TGTGCCAGCAGCCAAGAGGGGCAGTACACAGATACGCAGTATTTT.

The chain's CDR3 is CSARVGGNSPLHF. The DNA for the CDR3 is TGCAGTGCTAGAGTGGGGGGGAATTCACCCCTCCACTTT. The chain uses TRBV20-1 and TRBJ1-6; a possible D gene is TRBD1 (5 bases). V gave up 1 base and J gave up 7 bases, with 8 bases separating them. The CDR3 runs to 13 residues. Germline-derived CDR1 and CDR2 are DFQATT and SNEGSKA (reference sequence).

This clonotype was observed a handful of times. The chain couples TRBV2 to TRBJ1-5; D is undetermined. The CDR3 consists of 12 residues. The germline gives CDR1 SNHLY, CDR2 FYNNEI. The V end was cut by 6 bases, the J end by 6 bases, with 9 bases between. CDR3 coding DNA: TGTGCCAGCAGCGAACAAGTTCAGCCCCAGCATTTT. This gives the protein CASSEQVQPQHF.

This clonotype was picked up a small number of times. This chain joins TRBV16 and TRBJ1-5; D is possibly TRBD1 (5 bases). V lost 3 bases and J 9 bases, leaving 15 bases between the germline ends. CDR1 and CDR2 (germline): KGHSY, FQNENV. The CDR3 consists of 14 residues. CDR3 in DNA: TGTGCCAGCAGCCACCGGCCAGGGCCGGGGCCCCAGCATTTT. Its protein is CASSHRPGPGPQHF.

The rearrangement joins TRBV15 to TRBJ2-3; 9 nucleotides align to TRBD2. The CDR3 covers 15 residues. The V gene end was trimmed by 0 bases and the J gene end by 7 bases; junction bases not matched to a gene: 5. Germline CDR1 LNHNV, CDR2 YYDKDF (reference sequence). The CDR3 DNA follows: TGTGCCACCAGCAGAGAGCGGGGGGGCCTGAATACGCAGTATTTT. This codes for CATSRERGGLNTQYF. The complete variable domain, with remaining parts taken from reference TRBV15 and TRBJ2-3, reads DAMVIQNPRYQVTQFGKPVTLSCSQTLNHNVMYWYQQKSSQAPKLLFHYYDKDFNNEADTPDNFQSRRPNTSFCFLDIRSPGLGDTAMYLCATSRERGGLNTQYFGPGTRLTVL.

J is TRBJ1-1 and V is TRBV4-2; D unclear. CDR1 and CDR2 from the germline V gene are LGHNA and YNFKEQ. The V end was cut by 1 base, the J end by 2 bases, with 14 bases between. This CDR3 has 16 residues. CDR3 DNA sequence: TGTGCCAGCAGCCAAGTAGGGAGGGCTGTTAACACTGAAGCTTTCTTT. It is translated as CASSQVGRAVNTEAFF.

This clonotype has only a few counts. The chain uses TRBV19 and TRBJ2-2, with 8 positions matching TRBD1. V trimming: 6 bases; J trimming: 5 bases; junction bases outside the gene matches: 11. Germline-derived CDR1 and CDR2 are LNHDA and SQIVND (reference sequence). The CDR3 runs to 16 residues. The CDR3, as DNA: TGTGCCAGTAGCAATCAGGGGGCATATGGGACCGGGGAGCTGTTTTTT. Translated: CASSNQGAYGTGELFF.

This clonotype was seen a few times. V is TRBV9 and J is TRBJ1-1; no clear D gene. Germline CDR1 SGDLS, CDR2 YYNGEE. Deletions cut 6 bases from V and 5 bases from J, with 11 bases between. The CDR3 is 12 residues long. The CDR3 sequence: CASKQQETEAFF. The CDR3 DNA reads TGTGCCAGCAAACAACAAGAGACTGAAGCTTTCTTT.

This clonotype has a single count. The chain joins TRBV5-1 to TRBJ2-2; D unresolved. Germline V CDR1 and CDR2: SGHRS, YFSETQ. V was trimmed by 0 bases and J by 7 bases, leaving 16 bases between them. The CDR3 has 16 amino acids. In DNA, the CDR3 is TGCGCCAGCAGCTTGGTACTGACACGGTTCGGCGGGGAGCTGTTTTTT. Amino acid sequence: CASSLVLTRFGGELFF.

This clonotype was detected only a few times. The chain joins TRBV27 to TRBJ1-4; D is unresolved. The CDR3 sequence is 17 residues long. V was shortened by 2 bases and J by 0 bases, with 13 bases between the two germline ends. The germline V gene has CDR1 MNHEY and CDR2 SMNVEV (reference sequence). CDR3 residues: CASSLIAGVATNEKLFF. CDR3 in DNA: TGTGCCAGCAGTTTAATAGCAGGAGTCGCAACTAATGAAAAACTGTTTTTT. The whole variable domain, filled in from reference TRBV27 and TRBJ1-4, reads EAQVTQNPRYLITVTGKKLTVTCSQNMNHEYMSWYRQDPGLGLRQIYYSMNVEVTDKGDVPEGYKVSRKEKRNFPLILESPSPNQTSLYFCASSLIAGVATNEKLFFGSGTQLSVL.

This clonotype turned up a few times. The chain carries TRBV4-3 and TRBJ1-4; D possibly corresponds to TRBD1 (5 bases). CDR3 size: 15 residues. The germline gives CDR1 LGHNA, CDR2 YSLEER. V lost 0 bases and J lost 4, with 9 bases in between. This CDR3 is CASSQETVLNEKLFF. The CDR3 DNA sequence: TGCGCCAGCAGCCAAGAGACAGTCCTTAATGAAAAACTGTTTTTT.

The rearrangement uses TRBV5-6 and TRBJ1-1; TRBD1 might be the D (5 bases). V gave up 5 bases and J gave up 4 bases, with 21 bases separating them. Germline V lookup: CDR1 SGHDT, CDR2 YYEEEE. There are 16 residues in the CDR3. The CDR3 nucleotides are TGTGCCAGCAGTCTGGGCTGGGCAGGGCACCGCACTGAAGCTTTCTTT. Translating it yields CASSLGWAGHRTEAFF.

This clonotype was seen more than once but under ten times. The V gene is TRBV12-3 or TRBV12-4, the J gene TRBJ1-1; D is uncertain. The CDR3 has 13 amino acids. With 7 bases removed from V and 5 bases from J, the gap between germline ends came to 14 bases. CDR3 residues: CASTDPLGTEAFF. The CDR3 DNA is TGTGCCAGCACCGATCCTTTAGGAACTGAAGCTTTCTTT.